Shown below are 27 T cell receptor beta chains from a single sample sequenced in a study of cytomegalovirus exposure and HLA in healthy donors. 13 Jbeta primers and 60 Vbeta primers were used for the PCR. The table came from immunoSEQ multiplex PCR; TCRdb's copy has only in-frame clones and leaves some out. The sample's table shows more than 130,000 clones. The source material was PBMCs. The source is a man aged 35 to 55 in good health and CMV-seronegative.

The rearrangement links TRBV11-2 to TRBJ2-1; 9 positions match TRBD2. The germline V gene has CDR1 SGHAT and CDR2 FQNNGV. The CDR3 is made up of 15 amino acids. Trimming cost V 2 bases and J 4 bases; bases outside gene matches: 3. CDR3 nucleotide sequence: TGTGCCAGCAGCTTAAGCGGGGGGCGATACAATGAGCAGTTCTTC. Encoded protein: CASSLSGGRYNEQFF.

CDR3 bases: TGTGCCATCAGTGAGTTACAGGGGGCAGGGCAGTACTTC. Amino acid sequence: CAISELQGAGQYF. This rearrangement joins TRBV10-3 to TRBJ2-7; 9 positions agree with TRBD1. The V gene end was trimmed by 1 base and the J gene end by 9 bases; junction bases not matched to a gene: 4. CDR1 and CDR2 from the germline V gene are ENHRY and SYGVKD. The CDR3 contains 13 residues.

The rearrangement joins TRBV12-5 to TRBJ2-2; no clear D gene. The length of the CDR3 is 15 residues. Germline CDR1 is LGHNT and CDR2 is FRNRAP. Trimming took 1 base from V and 1 from J, leaving 7 bases between them. CDR3 DNA: TGTGCTAGTGGTTTGGGACTCTTGAACACCGGGGAGCTGTTTTTT. Translation gives CASGLGLLNTGELFF.

Concerning this clone: At one boundary the junction diverges from the germline segment, which might be a read error. This same CDR3 is encoded by further DNA sequences in the sample. V gene TRBV7-9 combines with J gene TRBJ1-1; D is possibly TRBD1 (6 bases). CDR1 and CDR2 (germline): SEHNR, FQNEAQ (reference sequence). The CDR3 runs 16 residues. DNA for the CDR3: TGTGCCAGCAGCTTAGCCGGGACACGCACGAACACCGAAGCTTTCTTT. Amino acids: CASSLAGTRTNTEAFF.

The CDR3 protein is CASSRDRNYGYTF. Written as DNA, the CDR3 is TGTGCCAGTAGTAGGGACAGAAACTATGGCTACACCTTC. The chain couples TRBV19 to TRBJ1-2, with 7 bases that match TRBD1. This CDR3 is 13 amino acids long. The J segment lost 2 bases and the V segment lost 4 bases, leaving 1 base of the junction unmatched. The germline V gene has CDR1 LNHDA and CDR2 SQIVND (reference sequence).

The chain carries TRBV29-1 and TRBJ2-5, with 9 nucleotides matching TRBD2. The J call could be wrong; TRBJ2-7 is a better fit for the DNA end. The length of the CDR3 is 14 residues. The germline V gene has CDR1 SQVTM and CDR2 ANQGSEA. The CDR3 reads CSVEDPLAGNEQYF. For the CDR3, the DNA is TGCAGCGTTGAAGATCCCCTAGCGGGGAACGAGCAGTACTTC.

This chain uses TRBV18 with TRBJ1-4; TRBD1 aligns across 7 bases. This CDR3 is 16 amino acids long. Looked up from germline, CDR1 is KGHSH and CDR2 is LQKENI. With 3 bases clipped from V and 4 bases from J, the junction kept 8 bases outside the gene matches. Here the CDR3 DNA reads TGTGCCAGCTCACCGCTTACAGGGGTCCTTAATGAAAAACTGTTTTTT. Translated: CASSPLTGVLNEKLFF.

The chain carries TRBV2 and TRBJ1-4, with D perhaps matching TRBD1 (6 bases). V lost 9 bases and J 5 bases, leaving 16 bases between the germline ends. Germline CDR1 and CDR2: SNHLY and FYNNEI. This CDR3 contains 14 residues. The CDR3 DNA reads TGTGCCAGTAATTGGCCGGGGGGCAATGAAAAACTGTTTTTT. This sequence encodes CASNWPGGNEKLFF.

The CDR3 spells CASTDAQGTGAYEQYF. The CDR3 bases are TGCGCCAGCACCGATGCCCAAGGGACAGGGGCCTACGAGCAGTACTTC. The rearrangement links TRBV5-1 to TRBJ2-5; 10 bases map to TRBD1. The closer fit of TRBJ2-7 to the DNA end suggests the J call may be wrong. CDR1 and CDR2 from the germline V gene are SGHRS and YFSETQ. CDR3 size: 16 residues.

The chain carries TRBV6-6 and TRBJ2-7; 8 nucleotides match TRBD1. With V trimmed by 2 bases and J by 3 bases, 3 bases remained unmatched. This CDR3 is 14 amino acids long. Germline loops: CDR1 MNHNY, CDR2 SVGAGI (reference sequence). For the CDR3, the DNA is TGTGCCAGCAGTTACCCGGACAGGGACTACGAGCAGTACTTC. This encodes CASSYPDRDYEQYF.

V is TRBV7-2 and J is TRBJ2-7; TRBD2 aligns across 11 bases. The CDR3 runs to 15 residues. J gave up 2 bases and V 1 base, and 1 base lay outside the gene matches. Germline values: CDR1 SGHTA, CDR2 FQGNSA. The CDR3 sequence is CASSLGLAGTYEQYF. The CDR3, as DNA: TGTGCCAGCAGCTTAGGACTAGCGGGGACCTACGAGCAGTACTTC. The variable domain in full, with the rest retrieved from reference TRBV7-2 and TRBJ2-7, is GAGVSQSPSNKVTEKGKDVELRCDPISGHTALYWYRQSLGQGLEFLIYFQGNSAPDKSGLPSDRFSAERTGGSVSTLTIQRTQQEDSAVYLCASSLGLAGTYEQYFGPGTRLTVT.

This sequence joins TRBV9 and TRBJ2-5, with 9 bases aligning to TRBD1. Per the germline V gene, CDR1 is SGDLS and CDR2 is YYNGEE. The CDR3 runs 14 residues. After removal of 0 bases from V and 5 bases from J, the junction contained 2 bases not matched to a gene. The CDR3 is CASSVGQGGETQYF. CDR3 DNA sequence: TGTGCCAGCAGCGTAGGACAGGGGGGGGAGACCCAGTACTTC.

The chain uses TRBV19 and TRBJ2-2; TRBD1 is a possible D gene (6 bases). CDR3 length equals 14 residues. The V end was cut by 6 bases, the J end by 11 bases, with 19 bases between. The germline CDR1 and CDR2 sequences are LNHDA and SQIVND (reference sequence). CDR3 in DNA: TGTGCCAGTAGCTACCCTGGACAGACCCGAGAGCTGTTTTTT. The encoded protein is CASSYPGQTRELFF.

The CDR3 nucleotides are TGTGCCACAACCGGGACAGGGGGATCGGGCACTGAAGCTTTCTTT. Translated, it gives CATTGTGGSGTEAFF. The gene calls are TRBV11-2 and TRBJ1-1; 11 positions agree with TRBD1. Germline CDR1 reads SGHAT; CDR2 reads FQNNGV. The length of the CDR3 is 15 residues. V dropped 10 bases and J dropped 4; count of bases not matched to a gene: 11.

This chain connects TRBV5-1 to TRBJ2-7; 8 bases line up with TRBD1. Looked up from germline, CDR1 is SGHRS and CDR2 is YFSETQ. The CDR3 contains 15 residues. V was pared by 5 bases and J by 3 bases, with 10 bases of the junction left unmatched. The CDR3 loop reads CASSESGQAVYEQYF. The CDR3 nucleotides read TGCGCCAGCAGTGAATCGGGACAGGCCGTCTACGAGCAGTACTTC. Full variable domain (rest looked up from reference TRBV5-1 and TRBJ2-7): KAGVTQTPRYLIKTRGQQVTLSCSPISGHRSVSWYQQTPGQGLQFLFEYFSETQRNKGNFPGRFSGRQFSNSRSEMNVSTLELGDSALYLCASSESGQAVYEQYFGPGTRLTVT.

The V gene is TRBV7-2, the J gene TRBJ2-7; 14 nucleotides line up with TRBD2. The CDR3 sequence is 19 residues long. Germline V lookup: CDR1 SGHTA, CDR2 FQGNSA. The DNA for the CDR3 is TGTGTCCGGCGTCGGGTCCCGGGACTAGCGGGGGTGAGCTCCTACGAGCAGTACTTC. Its protein product is CVRRRVPGLAGVSSYEQYF.

V gene TRBV5-5 combines with J gene TRBJ1-1; D is undetermined. The CDR3 consists of 13 residues. The germline V gene encodes CDR1 SGHKS and CDR2 YYEKEE (reference sequence). V was cut by 0 bases and J by 0 bases, with 3 bases left in between. The CDR3 nucleotides read TGTGCCAGCAGCTTGGGTATGAACACTGAAGCTTTCTTT. Protein product: CASSLGMNTEAFF.

The chain employs TRBV2 and TRBJ1-5; 8 bases fit TRBD1. The ends lost 10 bases at V and 3 bases at J; junction bases unmatched: 5. The CDR3 spans 13 residues. CDR1 and CDR2 from the germline V gene are SNHLY and FYNNEI. DNA of the CDR3: TGTGCCACCTCGGACAGGGTCAATCAGCCCCAGCATTTT. Translated: CATSDRVNQPQHF.

The chain couples TRBV19 to TRBJ1-1, with D possibly TRBD1 on 5 matching bases. Trimming left V 3 bases short and J 1 base short, with 15 bases between. Germline V gene data show CDR1 as LNHDA and CDR2 as SQIVND (reference sequence). CDR3 length equals 16 residues. The CDR3 is CASSMRRGVTNTEAFF. CDR3 nucleotides: TGTGCCAGTAGTATGAGGCGGGGGGTAACGAACACTGAAGCTTTCTTT.

This sequence joins TRBV5-4 and TRBJ1-4, with D perhaps matching TRBD1 (5 bases). This CDR3 has 17 amino acids. The V end was cut by 4 bases, the J end by 0 bases, with 16 bases between. The germline gives CDR1 SGHNT, CDR2 YYREEE (reference sequence). The CDR3 here is CASSPRGGSATNEKLFF. In DNA form, the CDR3 reads TGTGCCAGCAGCCCTCGGGGGGGATCGGCAACTAATGAAAAACTGTTTTTT.

The chain employs TRBV5-1 and TRBJ2-7; a weak D match, TRBD1 (5 bases). Per germline, CDR1 SGHRS and CDR2 YFSETQ. With 4 bases removed from V and 1 base from J, the gap between germline ends came to 21 bases. This CDR3 contains 17 residues. This CDR3 reads CASSRIIGPDMSYEQYF. In DNA, the CDR3 is TGCGCCAGCAGCCGGATAATAGGGCCGGACATGTCCTACGAGCAGTACTTC.

The chain links TRBV19 to TRBJ2-3; no definite D call. V was cut by 11 bases and J by 2 bases, with 11 bases left in between. This CDR3 region has 12 residues. The germline V gene encodes CDR1 LNHDA and CDR2 SQIVND (reference sequence). The CDR3 loop reads CAPGAFTDTQYF. CDR3 DNA: TGTGCCCCAGGCGCATTCACAGATACGCAGTATTTT.

In nucleotides, the CDR3 is TGTGCCAGCAGTGAAAGGGGGCATGTTAATGAAAAACTGTTTTTT. This codes for CASSERGHVNEKLFF. The chain couples TRBV2 to TRBJ1-4; 7 positions agree with TRBD1. Germline CDR1 reads SNHLY; CDR2 reads FYNNEI. There are 15 residues in the CDR3. V was pared by 2 bases and J by 4 bases, with 4 bases of the junction left unmatched. The whole variable domain, filled in from reference TRBV2 and TRBJ1-4, reads EPEVTQTPSHQVTQMGQEVILRCVPISNHLYFYWYRQILGQKVEFLVSFYNNEISEKSEIFDDQFSVERPDGSNFTLKIRSTKLEDSAMYFCASSERGHVNEKLFFGSGTQLSVL.

The V call is TRBV13, the J call TRBJ2-7; TRBD2 might be the D (7 bases). The CDR3 has 13 amino acids. V was trimmed by 8 bases and J by 2 bases, leaving 13 bases between them. Looked up from germline, CDR1 is PRHDT and CDR2 is FYEKMQ (reference sequence). Here the CDR3 DNA reads TGTGCCAGCGGAAGGGGGGGGACCTACGAGCAGTACTTC. Amino acid sequence: CASGRGGTYEQYF. The full variable domain, its missing parts supplied by reference TRBV13 and TRBJ2-7, is AAGVIQSPRHLIKEKRETATLKCYPIPRHDTVYWYQQGPGQDPQFLISFYEKMQSDKGSIPDRFSAQQFSDYHSELNMSSLELGDSALYFCASGRGGTYEQYFGPGTRLTVT.

The chain couples TRBV14 to TRBJ1-6, with 7 bases lining up with TRBD1. V shed 4 bases, J shed 2 bases, and the junction held 8 bases outside the gene matches. The V gene's germline CDR1 is SGHDN and CDR2 FVKESK. The CDR3 runs 17 residues. DNA of the CDR3: TGTGCCAGCAGCCTAAACCGGGACAGAGCCTATAATTCACCCCTCCACTTT. This codes for CASSLNRDRAYNSPLHF.

The CDR3 protein is CASSPTGTANEKLFF. In nucleotides, the CDR3 is TGCGCCAGCAGCCCAACAGGGACCGCTAATGAAAAACTGTTTTTT. This chain uses TRBV4-1 with TRBJ1-4, with D perhaps matching TRBD1 (6 bases). This CDR3 is built from 15 residues. Trimming stripped 4 bases from V and 3 bases from J, with 12 bases between. CDR1 is MGHRA and CDR2 is YSYEKL in the germline V gene.

The chain couples TRBV19 to TRBJ1-4, with D hard to call. Germline V gene data show CDR1 as LNHDA and CDR2 as SQIVND (reference sequence). CDR3 length: 15 residues. V lost 1 base and J lost 7, with 13 bases in between. The CDR3 bases are TGTGCCAGTAGTATAGCCCACAGAATCCGTGAAAAACTGTTTTTT. This translates into CASSIAHRIREKLFF.